The present T cell receptor beta chain was sequenced within a study of T cell responses to AZD1222 COVID-19 vaccine. Study-wide results and limits: Dominant CD4 TCR responses targeted spike regions 160-218 and 743-854.

With respect to this clone: Its antigen is unidentified.

This CDR3 has 14 residues. Germline V gene sequence: CDR1 KGHSH, CDR2 LQKENI. The ends were cut back, 2 bases at V and 3 bases at J, with 10 bases in the middle. Sequenced by immunoSEQ multiplex PCR; TCRdb stores in-frame clones only, minus some. The sample lists 75,000 to 90,000 clones; roughly 83% were seen once. Sequencing used peripheral blood, obtained on day 0 of AZD1222 vaccination. The rearrangement joins TRBV18 to TRBJ1-1; no clear D gene. The TCR sequence derives from an adult in good health. The CDR3 bases are TGTGCCAGCTCACCAACGGCGGGAGACACTGAAGCTTTCTTT. The encoded protein is CASSPTAGDTEAFF.